One sample yielded the 4 T cell receptor beta chains listed below, sequenced in a study of post-analysis software for immune sequencing data. General study findings and limits: Elevated frequency relative to controls characterized several TRBV segments in patients, TRBV5-6, TRBV5-1 and TRBV20-1 among them.

Their antigens remain unidentified. Unique molecular identifiers had been added to the TCR beta cDNA libraries. From the PCR reads, TCRdb called clonotypes with MiXCR, one entry per CDR3 protein. The repertoire has hundreds of thousands of distinct CDR3 sequences, about 32% of them found once; the top ten carry around 0.56%. Input material: blood. These receptors all come from a girl aged 5-17 years with multiple sclerosis.

This clonotype was recorded a few times. V gene TRBV7-9 combines with J gene TRBJ2-5; D possibly corresponds to TRBD2 (5 bases). V lost 5 bases and J 7 bases, leaving 17 bases between the germline ends. The germline CDR1 and CDR2 sequences are SEHNR and FQNEAQ (reference sequence). CDR3 length: 14 residues. The CDR3 DNA follows: TGTGCCAGCAGCCCACCCCTCGTCCGGGGGACCCAGTACTTC. Translating gives CASSPPLVRGTQYF.

The gene calls are TRBV20-1 and TRBJ2-1; 12 bases fit TRBD2. Germline CDR1 reads DFQATT; CDR2 reads SNEGSKA (reference sequence). After removal of 3 bases from V and 7 bases from J, the junction contained 7 bases not matched to a gene. The CDR3 has 15 amino acids. CDR3 in amino acids: CSASQLAGGWNEQFF. Here the CDR3 DNA reads TGCAGTGCTAGTCAACTAGCGGGAGGATGGAATGAGCAGTTCTTC.

The V gene is TRBV7-9, the J gene TRBJ2-5, with D unclear. V shed 8 bases and J shed 5 bases, with 21 bases lying between them. Germline assignment: CDR1 SEHNR and CDR2 FQNEAQ (reference sequence). The CDR3 consists of 15 residues. Here the CDR3 reads CASQQAWGSEETQYF. CDR3 in DNA: TGTGCCAGCCAGCAAGCCTGGGGATCCGAGGAGACCCAGTACTTC.

Comment on this clonotype: One end of the junction varies from germline; a read error may be responsible. The rearrangement links TRBV14 to TRBJ1-2; a weak D match, TRBD1 (5 bases). The CDR3 is made up of 14 amino acids. Looked up from germline, CDR1 is SGHDN and CDR2 is FVKESK. CDR3 protein: CASSPERGLNGYTF. In DNA, the CDR3 is TGCGCCAGCAGCCCCGAGAGGGGTCTGAATGGCTACACCTTC. The complete variable domain, with remaining parts taken from reference TRBV14 and TRBJ1-2, reads EAGVTQFPSHSVIEKGQTVTLRCDPISGHDNLYWYRRVMGKEIKFLLHFVKESKQDESGMPNNRFLAERTGGTYSTLKVQPAELEDSGVYFCASSPERGLNGYTFGSGTRLTVV.